Below, 20 T cell receptor beta chains from the same sample are listed, as sequenced in a study of tumor and adjacent non-tumor tissue in lung cancer. Three rounds of nested PCR, following a modified ARM-PCR protocol, produced the TCRbeta library. MiXCR, run by TCRdb on the multiplex PCR reads, gives a single entry per CDR3 protein. This table has under 95,000 distinct CDR3 sequences, around two thirds appearing once. RNA was extracted from bulk tissue without any cell sorting. The sequenced sample consisted of lung tumor tissue. The receptors shown here come from a man in his 70s with non-small cell lung cancer.

This clonotype was observed a handful of times. The chain has TRBV25-1 and TRBJ2-6, with no clear D. Germline CDR1 and CDR2: MGHDK and SYGVNS. V lost 3 bases and J lost 0, with 9 bases in between. The CDR3 consists of 16 residues. The CDR3 region has the DNA TGTGCCAGCAGTGATTCAACCTTCTCTGGGGCCAACGTCCTGACTTTC. Protein: CASSDSTFSGANVLTF. Complete variable domain (other parts from reference TRBV25-1 and TRBJ2-6): EADIYQTPRYLVIGTGKKITLECSQTMGHDKMYWYQQDPGMELHLIHYSYGVNSTEKGDLSSESTVSRIRTEHFPLTLESARPSHTSQYLCASSDSTFSGANVLTFGAGSRLTVL.

A remark on this clonotype: No conserved phenylalanine or tryptophan is present at the end of the CDR3, so a read error is the likely explanation. This chain links TRBV11-2 with TRBJ2-1; 7 positions agree with TRBD2. V trimming: 9 bases; J trimming: 8 bases; junction bases outside the gene matches: 16. The CDR3 loop spans 15 amino acids. CDR1 is SGHAT, CDR2 FQNNGV, per germline. CDR3 coding DNA: TGTGCCAGTAACTTAGTGGGCGGGAGTGTCCATGAGCAGTTCTCC. It yields the protein CASNLVGGSVHEQFS.

This clonotype was seen a few times. The chain links TRBV29-1 to TRBJ2-1, with 8 bases fitting TRBD1. Germline V gene lookup returns CDR1 SQVTM and CDR2 ANQGSEA. J gave up 0 bases and V 7 bases, and 8 bases lay outside the gene matches. The CDR3 loop spans 15 amino acids. CDR3 coding DNA: TGCAGCGCCCTCGGACAGGGCCGCTCCTACAATGAGCAGTTCTTC. Protein product: CSALGQGRSYNEQFF.

Concerning this clonotype itself: A much larger clone lies a single base off, so this may be a read error. J is TRBJ2-7 and V is TRBV11-2; TRBD2 is a possible D gene (6 bases). From germline, CDR1 is SGHAT and CDR2 FQNNGV. This CDR3 has 15 residues. This chain's CDR3 is CASSVRRGRLYEQNF. The CDR3 region has the DNA TGTGCCAGCAGCGTACGGCGGGGAAGACTTTACGAGCAGAACTTC.

Details on this clonotype: Compared with germline, one end of the junction differs, possibly owing to a read error. This sequence joins TRBV11-2 and TRBJ2-5; the match to TRBD2 covers 10 bases. From germline, CDR1 is SGHAT and CDR2 FQNNGV. The CDR3 extends over 17 amino acids. The CDR3 reads CTSSRLVLAGNQESQYF. The DNA for the CDR3 is TGTACCAGCAGCCGCCTGGTACTAGCGGGAAACCAAGAGAGCCAGTACTTC.

Comments on this clonotype: This may be a read error: a much more frequent sequence differs by one nucleotide. The chain uses TRBV6-1 and TRBJ1-2, with a tentative D call TRBD1 (5 bases). The CDR3 runs 15 residues. Germline V gene data show CDR1 as MNHNS and CDR2 as SASEGT. The DNA of the CDR3 is TGTGCCAGCAGTGAAGCAGAAGGGGCTAACTATGGCTACGCCTTC. As protein: CASSEAEGANYGYAF.

As concerns this clonotype: A much larger clone is a single base away; this may be a read error. This chain connects TRBV28 to TRBJ2-1; a weak D match, TRBD1 (6 bases). This CDR3 spans 15 amino acids. Germline CDR1 reads MDHEN; CDR2 reads SYDVKM. Trimming shortened V by 6 bases and J by 5 bases, and 17 bases separated the two germline ends. The chain's CDR3 is CASRGAGTRDNEQFF. In nucleotides, the CDR3 is TGTGCCAGCAGGGGGGCAGGGACCCGCGACAATGAGCAGTTCTTC.

Comments on this clonotype: At one boundary the junction diverges from the germline segment, which might be a read error. V is TRBV6-6 and J is TRBJ1-5; possibly TRBD1 for D (5 bases). Germline V gene lookup returns CDR1 MNHNY and CDR2 SVGAGI (reference sequence). The CDR3 covers 16 residues. CDR3 DNA: TGTGCCAGCAGCCTTAGACGGAAGGGGACCAATCAGCCCCAGCACTTT. Protein: CASSLRRKGTNQPQHF.

Regarding this clonotype: The junction and the germline gene differ at one end; a read error may be behind it. The chain carries TRBV4-1 and TRBJ2-5, with TRBD1 as a possible D gene (6 bases). The CDR3 length is 15 residues. Germline CDR1 MGHRA, CDR2 YSYEKL. CDR3 DNA sequence: TGCGCCAGAAGCCAAGTGATCAGCAGGGGTGAGACCCAGTACTTT. Its translation is CARSQVISRGETQYF.

Concerning this clonotype: Relative to the germline gene, one junction end is altered; a read error may explain this. This chain links TRBV5-4 with TRBJ2-2; 11 bases agree with TRBD2. Germline V gene data show CDR1 as SGHNT and CDR2 as YYREEE (reference sequence). The CDR3 runs to 17 residues. Here the CDR3 reads CASSSELAGANTGELFF. The CDR3 nucleotides read TGTGCCAGCAGCTCGGAACTAGCGGGAGCAAACACCGGGGAGCTGTTTTTC.

On this clonotype itself: Its ends do not fully match the called genes, so a read error is possible. The chain uses TRBV29-1 and TRBJ1-2; D is unclear. The CDR3 has 13 residues. Germline V gene sequence: CDR1 SQVTM, CDR2 ANQGSEA. The CDR3 spells CSVREDANYGYAF. The DNA for the CDR3 is TGCAGCGTTAGAGAGGATGCTAACTATGGCTACGCCTTC.

With respect to this clonotype: Without the conserved terminal phenylalanine or tryptophan, this CDR3 likely stems from a read error. This chain uses TRBV4-1 with TRBJ2-1; 8 bases are a match to TRBD2. The CDR3 consists of 18 residues. CDR1 is MGHRA and CDR2 is YSYEKL in the germline V gene. The CDR3 DNA reads as TGTGCCAGCAGCCACCCTCCGAACAGCGGGAGTCGTTACAATGAGCAGTTCATC. It codes for CASSHPPNSGSRYNEQFI.

As for this clonotype: The germline gene is not matched at one end of the junction; a read error may be the cause. This chain connects TRBV5-6 to TRBJ2-7, with no clear D. Germline V lookup: CDR1 SGHDT, CDR2 YYEEEE. The CDR3 loop spans 16 amino acids. The CDR3 DNA sequence: TGTGCCAGCAGCGTCCCTATTCTGGCAGGATCCTACGAGCAGTACTTT. It codes for CASSVPILAGSYEQYF.

On this clonotype: The germline gene is not matched at one end of the junction; a read error may be the cause. The chain employs TRBV10-2 and TRBJ2-3, with 11 bases matching TRBD2. CDR3 length equals 16 residues. Germline values: CDR1 WSHSY, CDR2 SAAADI. The CDR3, as DNA: TGCGCCAGCAGCCTGACTAGCGGGACCTCCCGGAGTACGCAATATTTT. Its protein is CASSLTSGTSRSTQYF.

This clonotype was recorded many times. V is TRBV4-1 and J is TRBJ2-4; tentatively, D is TRBD1 or TRBD2 (6 bases each). The CDR3 has 18 residues. With 3 bases removed from V and 4 bases from J, the gap between germline ends came to 22 bases. Germline values: CDR1 MGHRA, CDR2 YSYEKL. The CDR3 nucleotides read TGCGCCAGCAGCCACCCAATAATTTGGTGGGGGGCAAAAAACATTCAGTACTTC. It is translated as CASSHPIIWWGAKNIQYF.

With respect to this clonotype: A much larger clone differs by one base, so this may be a read error. CDR3 protein: CSVELDGLNTEAFF. In DNA, the CDR3 is TGCAGCGTTGAGCTTGACGGCTTAAACACTGAAGCTTTCTTT. J is TRBJ1-1 and V is TRBV29-1, with D hard to call. Trimming removed 3 bases from V and 2 bases from J, with 13 bases in between. Germline V CDR1 and CDR2: SQVTM, ANQGSEA. The CDR3 has 14 residues.

This clonotype was observed at least ten times. This chain links TRBV6-1 with TRBJ1-5; unclear D gene. Trimming shortened V by 3 bases and J by 5 bases, and 8 bases separated the two germline ends. The germline CDR1 and CDR2 sequences are MNHNS and SASEGT. The length of the CDR3 is 13 residues. CDR3 DNA: TGTGCCAGCAGTGAGAAAGGGTATCAGCCCCAGCATTTT. This translates into CASSEKGYQPQHF.

This clonotype occurred many times. This chain uses TRBV10-3 with TRBJ2-7, with 9 bases aligning to TRBD2. The CDR3 contains 14 residues. The germline CDR1 and CDR2 sequences are ENHRY and SYGVKD. The CDR3 DNA is TGTGCATCAGGAGCGGGGGGTGGTTCCTACGAGCAGTACTTC. Residues: CASGAGGGSYEQYF.

The chain recombines TRBV7-2 with TRBJ2-6, with 8 nucleotides matching TRBD2. Germline V gene data show CDR1 as SGHTA and CDR2 as FQGNSA. This CDR3 spans 16 amino acids. V gave up 2 bases and J gave up 1 base; unmatched junction bases: 1. CDR3 sequence: CASSLSGRSGANVLTF. CDR3 DNA: TGTGCCAGCAGCTTAAGCGGGAGATCTGGGGCCAACGTCCTGACTTTC.

On this clonotype: At one boundary the junction diverges from the germline segment, which might be a read error. The rearrangement joins TRBV6-6 to TRBJ2-7; D gene ambiguous. Looked up from germline, CDR1 is MNHNY and CDR2 is SVGAGI (reference sequence). CDR3 length: 16 amino acids. CDR3 loop: CVSSSADLGTLYEQYF. The CDR3 DNA reads as TGTGTCAGCAGTTCTGCGGATTTGGGAACACTCTACGAGCAGTACTTC.